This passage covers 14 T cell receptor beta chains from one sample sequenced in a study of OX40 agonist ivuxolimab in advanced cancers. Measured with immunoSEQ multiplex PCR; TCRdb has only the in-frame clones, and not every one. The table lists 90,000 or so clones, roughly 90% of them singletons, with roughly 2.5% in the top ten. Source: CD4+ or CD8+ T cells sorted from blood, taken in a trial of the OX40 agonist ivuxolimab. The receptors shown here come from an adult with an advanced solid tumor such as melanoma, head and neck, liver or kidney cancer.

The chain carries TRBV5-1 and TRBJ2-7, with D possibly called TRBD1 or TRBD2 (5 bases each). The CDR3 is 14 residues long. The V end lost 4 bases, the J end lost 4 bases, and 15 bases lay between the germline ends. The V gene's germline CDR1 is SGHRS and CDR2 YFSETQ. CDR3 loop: CASSVRGDPYEQYF. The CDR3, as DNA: TGCGCCAGCAGCGTTAGAGGGGACCCGTACGAGCAGTACTTC.

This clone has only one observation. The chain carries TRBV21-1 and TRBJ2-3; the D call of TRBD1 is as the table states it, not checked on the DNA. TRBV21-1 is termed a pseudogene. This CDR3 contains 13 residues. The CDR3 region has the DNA TGTGCCAGCAGCACAAATTTCACAGATACGCAGTATTTT. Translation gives CASSTNFTDTQYF.

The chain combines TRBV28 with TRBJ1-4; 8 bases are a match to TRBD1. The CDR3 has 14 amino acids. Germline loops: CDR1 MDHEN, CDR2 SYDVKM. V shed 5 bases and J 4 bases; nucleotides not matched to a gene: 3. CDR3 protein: CASSTGGFNEKLFF. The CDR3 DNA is TGTGCCAGCAGTACAGGGGGTTTTAATGAAAAACTGTTTTTT.

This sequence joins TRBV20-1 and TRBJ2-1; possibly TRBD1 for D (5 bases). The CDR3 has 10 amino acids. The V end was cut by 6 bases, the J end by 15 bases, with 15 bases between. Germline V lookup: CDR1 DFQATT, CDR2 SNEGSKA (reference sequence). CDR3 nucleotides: TGCAGTGCCACTGAAGACAGACTGTTCTTC. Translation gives CSATEDRLFF.

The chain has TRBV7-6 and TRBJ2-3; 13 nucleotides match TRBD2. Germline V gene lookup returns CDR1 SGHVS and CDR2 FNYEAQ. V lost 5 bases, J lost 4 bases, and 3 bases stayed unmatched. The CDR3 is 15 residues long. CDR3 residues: CASSTSGRGADTQYF. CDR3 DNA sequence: TGTGCCAGCAGCACTAGCGGGAGGGGTGCAGATACGCAGTATTTT.

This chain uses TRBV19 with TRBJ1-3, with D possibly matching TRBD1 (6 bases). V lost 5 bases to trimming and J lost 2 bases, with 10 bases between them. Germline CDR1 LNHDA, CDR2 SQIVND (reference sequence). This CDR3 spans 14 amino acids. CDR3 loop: CASSSGATGNTIYF. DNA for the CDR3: TGTGCCAGTAGTTCGGGGGCGACTGGAAACACCATATATTTT. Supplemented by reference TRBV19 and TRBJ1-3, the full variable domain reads DGGITQSPKYLFRKEGQNVTLSCEQNLNHDAMYWYRQDPGQGLRLIYYSQIVNDFQKGDIAEGYSVSREKKESFPLTVTSAQKNPTAFYLCASSSGATGNTIYFGEGSWLTVV.

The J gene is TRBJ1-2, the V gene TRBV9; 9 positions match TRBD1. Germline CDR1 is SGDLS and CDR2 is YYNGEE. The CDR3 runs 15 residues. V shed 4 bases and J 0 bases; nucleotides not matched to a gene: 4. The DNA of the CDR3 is TGTGCCAGCAGCCTTTGGGACAGGGCTAACTATGGCTACACCTTC. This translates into CASSLWDRANYGYTF.

The CDR3 loop is CASSGQGAGGNQPQHF. CDR3 nucleotides: TGTGCCAGCAGTGGACAGGGGGCCGGTGGTAATCAGCCCCAGCATTTT. This sequence joins TRBV28 and TRBJ1-5; 11 bases match TRBD1. Germline lookup yields CDR1 MDHEN and CDR2 SYDVKM. There are 16 residues in the CDR3. Losses at the gene ends were 5 bases for V and 4 bases for J; bases not matched to a gene: 7.

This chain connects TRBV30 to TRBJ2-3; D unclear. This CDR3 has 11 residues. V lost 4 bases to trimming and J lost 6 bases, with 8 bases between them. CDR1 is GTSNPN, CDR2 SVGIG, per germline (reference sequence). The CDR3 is CAWNPKDTQYF. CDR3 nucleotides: TGTGCCTGGAACCCTAAGGATACGCAGTATTTT.

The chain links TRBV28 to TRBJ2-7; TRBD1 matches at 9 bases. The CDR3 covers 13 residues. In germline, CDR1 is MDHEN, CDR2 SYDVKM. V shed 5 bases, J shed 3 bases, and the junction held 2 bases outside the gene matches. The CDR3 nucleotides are TGTGCCAGCAGTCGACAGGGGGTCTACGAGCAGTACTTC. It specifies CASSRQGVYEQYF.

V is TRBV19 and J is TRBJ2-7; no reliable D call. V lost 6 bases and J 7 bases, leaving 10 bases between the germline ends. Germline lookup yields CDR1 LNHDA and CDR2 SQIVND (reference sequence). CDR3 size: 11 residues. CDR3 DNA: TGTGCCAGTAGAGGACCCGTGGAGCAGTACTTC. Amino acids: CASRGPVEQYF.

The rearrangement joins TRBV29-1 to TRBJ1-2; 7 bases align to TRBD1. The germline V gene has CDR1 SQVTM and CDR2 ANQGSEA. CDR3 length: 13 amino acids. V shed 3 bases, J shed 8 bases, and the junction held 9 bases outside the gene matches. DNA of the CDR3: TGCAGCGTTGACAGGGAGGGGGCGGTCGGCTACACCTTC. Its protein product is CSVDREGAVGYTF.

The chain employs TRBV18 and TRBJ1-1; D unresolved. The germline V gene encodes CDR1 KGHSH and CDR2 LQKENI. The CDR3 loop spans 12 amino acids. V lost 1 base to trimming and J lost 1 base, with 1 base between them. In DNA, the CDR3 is TGTGCCAGCTCACCACAGAACACTGAAGCTTTCTTT. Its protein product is CASSPQNTEAFF.

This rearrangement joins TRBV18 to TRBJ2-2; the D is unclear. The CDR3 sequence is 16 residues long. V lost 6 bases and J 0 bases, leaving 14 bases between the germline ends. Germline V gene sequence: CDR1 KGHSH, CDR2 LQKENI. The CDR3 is CASSIGRVSNTGELFF. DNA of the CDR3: TGTGCCAGCTCTATAGGACGGGTTTCGAACACCGGGGAGCTGTTTTTT.